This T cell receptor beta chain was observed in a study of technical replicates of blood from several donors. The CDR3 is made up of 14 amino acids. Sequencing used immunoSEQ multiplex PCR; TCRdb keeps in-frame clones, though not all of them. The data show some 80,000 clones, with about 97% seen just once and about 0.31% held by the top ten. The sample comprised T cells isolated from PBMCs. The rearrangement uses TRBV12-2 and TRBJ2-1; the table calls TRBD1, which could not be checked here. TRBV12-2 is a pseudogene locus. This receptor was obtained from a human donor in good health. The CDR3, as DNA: TGTGCAAGTCACACCGACATTTCCTACAATGAGCAGTTCTTC. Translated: CASHTDISYNEQFF.